The 17 T cell receptor beta chains presented below share a single source sample, sequenced in a study of tumor-infiltrating lymphocytes in primary liver carcinoma. Production of TCR beta cDNA used 400 to 600 ng total RNA together with a constant-region primer. TCR beta libraries came from three nested multiplex PCR rounds using slightly modified ARM-PCR. It was with TRBV1-TRBV30 forward primers and a C-beta reverse primer that the first two PCR rounds were run, at around 9 cycles each. Each CDR3 protein is one row after TCRdb ran MiXCR on the multiplex PCR reads. The table has 20,000 to 25,000 distinct CDR3 sequences, 60% to 80% seen once. Unsorted bulk tissue, roughly 20-34 mg of it, served as the source for co-extraction of RNA and DNA. Sequencing input: liver tumor tissue from sampling region 5. The subset here: tumor region T5, tumor centre. The receptors were sampled from a woman in her thirties with primary liver carcinoma and hepatitis B virus infection.

This clonotype has ten or more counts. This may be a read error, as it is one base from a much larger clone. The conserved final phenylalanine or tryptophan is absent from the CDR3, which likely points to a read error. This rearrangement joins TRBV28 to TRBJ2-1; 7 nucleotides line up with TRBD2. The J segment lost 1 base and the V segment lost 7 bases, leaving 13 bases of the junction unmatched. Germline loops: CDR1 MDHEN, CDR2 SYDVKM. There are 17 residues in the CDR3. The CDR3 DNA is TGTGCCAGCACCCACTACGGGGGAGGGCTATCCTACAATGAGCAGTTCCTC. Its translation is CASTHYGGGLSYNEQFL.

The rearrangement uses TRBV5-1 and TRBJ1-6, with 9 bases fitting TRBD1. The germline CDR1 and CDR2 sequences are SGHRS and YFSETQ. The CDR3 loop spans 14 amino acids. The V and J ends lost 6 bases and 14 bases, in that order; junction bases with no gene match: 12. Here the CDR3 reads CASNRQGGLPTLHF. The CDR3 nucleotides are TGCGCCAGCAACCGACAGGGGGGACTCCCTACCCTCCACTTT.

A note on this clonotype: Sequence at one end of the junction differs from germline and may be a read error. The chain employs TRBV28 and TRBJ2-3, with D tentatively TRBD1 or TRBD2 (5 bases each). The CDR3 has 12 amino acids. The germline V gene encodes CDR1 MDHEN and CDR2 SYDVKM. CDR3 DNA: TGTGCCGGCAGGGACCTAGTGGGTACGCAGTATTTT. It translates to CAGRDLVGTQYF.

With regard to this clonotype: The CDR3 does not end in the conserved phenylalanine or tryptophan, so this is likely a read error. No DNA is shown, since the ends of the CDR3 on it are uncertain; the CDR3 is the one TCRdb lists. The chain links TRBV6-5 to TRBJ2-1; TRBD2, as called in the table, went unchecked against the DNA. In germline, CDR1 is MNHEY, CDR2 SVGAGI. The CDR3 sequence runs 15 residues, both termini included. CDR3: CASSLPEGGFNERFV.

The rearrangement uses TRBV5-1 and TRBJ1-1; D gene uncertain. Germline V lookup: CDR1 SGHRS, CDR2 YFSETQ. Trimming shortened V by 6 bases and J by 1 base, and 13 bases separated the two germline ends. This CDR3 contains 14 residues. The CDR3 bases are TGCGCCAGCAACTCGGACCATTGGAACACTGAAGCTTTCTTT. Translated, it gives CASNSDHWNTEAFF.

A note on this clonotype: A much larger clonotype is one base distant, so this may be a read error. The chain is built from TRBV29-1 and TRBJ2-3; 7 nucleotides line up with TRBD2. V lost 8 bases and J lost 3; bases outside the gene matches: 14. Germline V gives CDR1 SQVTM, CDR2 ANQGSEA. The CDR3 runs to 15 residues. CDR3 bases: TGCAGCCTTCGGACATGCGGGAGTAGAACAGATACGCAGTATTTT. It encodes CSLRTCGSRTDTQYF.

Worth noting for this clonotype: The conserved phenylalanine or tryptophan normally closing the CDR3 is absent here, so this likely arose from a read error. The chain is built from TRBV28 and TRBJ2-7, with a possible D match to TRBD1 (6 bases). Germline V gene lookup returns CDR1 MDHEN and CDR2 SYDVKM. The CDR3 totals 15 residues. CDR3 protein: CASSPYRVHSCEQYS. CDR3 DNA: TGTGCCAGCAGTCCGTACAGGGTCCACTCCTGCGAGCAGTACTCC.

As for this clonotype: Sequence at one end of the junction differs from germline and may be a read error. The rearrangement links TRBV11-2 to TRBJ2-7, with D perhaps matching TRBD2 (5 bases). The germline CDR1 and CDR2 sequences are SGHAT and FQNNGV. The CDR3 runs 12 residues. As DNA, the CDR3 is TGTGCCCGCAGCTCCTACGACTACGGGCTGTACTTC. It specifies CARSSYDYGLYF.

Remarks on this clonotype: The junction shows a germline mismatch at one end, possibly a read error. CDR3 in amino acids: CASSFVCYERYF. The CDR3 region has the DNA TGTGCCAGCAGCTTCGTGTGTTACGAGCGGTACTTC. V usage is TRBV11-1 and J usage is TRBJ2-7; no firm D call. Germline CDR1 reads SGHAT; CDR2 reads FQDESV (reference sequence). The CDR3 runs to 12 residues.

This clonotype ranks as medium-sized. This chain joins TRBV6-1 and TRBJ2-2; unclear D gene. V was trimmed by 3 bases and J by 1 base, leaving 9 bases between them. This CDR3 is built from 15 residues. Germline assignment: CDR1 MNHNS and CDR2 SASEGT. The CDR3 DNA sequence: TGTGCCAGCAGTGAGCCGGGCCGGAACACCGGGGAGCTGTTTTTT. Translating gives CASSEPGRNTGELFF.

In this sample, this clonotype turned up once. Because it lacks the conserved phenylalanine or tryptophan at the end, this CDR3 is likely a read error. The V and J genes are TRBV11-2 and TRBJ1-1; 12 bases align to TRBD1. Trimming at V came to 5 bases and at J to 2 bases, leaving 18 bases not matched to a gene. This CDR3 spans 20 amino acids. Germline lookup yields CDR1 SGHAT and CDR2 FQNNGV. The CDR3 sequence is CASSARDRGRKRWSNTEAFL. The CDR3 coding sequence is TGTGCCAGCAGCGCACGGGACAGGGGGCGCAAAAGGTGGAGTAACACTGAAGCTTTCTTA.

Remarks on this clonotype: This likely comes from a read error, as the CDR3 has no conserved phenylalanine or tryptophan at its end. The chain couples TRBV29-1 to TRBJ2-6; no firm D call. V lost 7 bases and J 2 bases, leaving 9 bases between the germline ends. CDR1 is SQVTM and CDR2 is ANQGSEA in the germline V gene. The length of the CDR3 is 13 residues. The DNA of the CDR3 is TGCAGCGCTCAAGAAACTGGGGCCAACGTCCTGACTTCC. Amino acid sequence: CSAQETGANVLTS.

The chain carries TRBV2 and TRBJ2-7; D remains ambiguous. This CDR3 spans 12 amino acids. The germline CDR1 and CDR2 sequences are SNHLY and FYNNEI. The germline V and J ends were trimmed by 5 bases and 7 bases, with 12 bases remaining between them. The CDR3 DNA is TGTGCCAGCAGTTTCGACATATATGAGCAGTACTTC. Translated, it gives CASSFDIYEQYF.

A word on this clonotype: One end of the junction varies from germline; a read error may be responsible. The gene calls are TRBV24-1 and TRBJ1-2; TRBD1 might be the D (5 bases). Germline assignment: CDR1 KGHDR and CDR2 SFDVKD. The CDR3 runs to 12 residues. Here the CDR3 DNA reads TGTGCCACCAGTGGGGGCCGGCTTGGTTACGCCTTC. It encodes CATSGGRLGYAF.

About this clonotype: An end of the junction does not agree with germline; a read error may underlie this. V usage is TRBV6-5 and J usage is TRBJ2-7, with a weak D call TRBD1 (6 bases). This CDR3 is 15 amino acids long. Germline assignment: CDR1 MNHEY and CDR2 SVGAGI. The CDR3 sequence is CASCYKDSGPYEQYF. The CDR3 DNA follows: TGTGCCAGCTGTTACAAGGACAGCGGCCCCTACGAGCAGTACTTC.

Concerning this clonotype: The CDR3 end shows no conserved phenylalanine or tryptophan, and so a read error is likely. The chain has TRBV11-2 and TRBJ2-7; D unresolved. The CDR3 has 12 amino acids. CDR1 and CDR2 (germline): SGHAT, FQNNGV. CDR3 sequence reads: CVSSSYDYEQYL. CDR3 DNA: TGTGTCAGCAGTTCCTACGACTACGAGCAGTACTTA.

In regard to this clonotype: The junction does not match germline at one end; this may be a read error. The V call is TRBV11-3, the J call TRBJ2-1; 14 bases align to TRBD2. Germline CDR1 is SGHNT and CDR2 is YENEEA. The CDR3 totals 15 residues. DNA for the CDR3: TGTGCCAGCAACCGACTAGCGGGGGGGGGGCATGAGCAGTCCTTC. The encoded protein is CASNRLAGGGHEQSF.